These 23 T cell receptor beta chains were all obtained from the same sample, sequenced in a study of T-cell reconstitution after alpha-beta-depleted transplantation in children (dated by TCRdb to 2016 to 2017). Receptors were amplified or captured by PCR. Sequencing took place on an Illumina HiSeq 2500. Molecular barcoding was employed in the preparation of TCR libraries, with unique molecular identifiers being used to normalize TCRbeta repertoire quantification. In-frame beta chains were kept once TCRdb had trimmed the public reads at Q25 with fastp and called clones with MiXCR. Each CDR3 protein appears once, grouped with its most common genes and DNA. This sample has hundreds of thousands of distinct CDR3 sequences in its table, and roughly 17% of those were observed once. The biggest ten clones account for around 0.96% of the sample. The specimen comprised PBMCs from the stem cell graft donor, sampled from the stem cell graft. The source of these receptors is a human donor who donated a stem cell graft to a child with acute myeloid leukemia.

The chain couples TRBV28 to TRBJ2-3; 12 bases line up with TRBD2. The CDR3 is made up of 13 amino acids. From germline, CDR1 is MDHEN and CDR2 SYDVKM. Trimming took 5 bases from V and 14 from J; bases not matched to a gene: 8. This CDR3 reads CASSDRTSGVRYF. DNA for the CDR3: TGTGCCAGCAGTGACAGGACTAGCGGGGTACGGTATTTT.

This clonotype has a count of ten or more. The chain couples TRBV7-3 to TRBJ1-1; D remains unclear. The germline V gene encodes CDR1 SGHTA and CDR2 FQGTGA. With 5 bases removed from V and 1 base from J, the gap between germline ends came to 8 bases. CDR3 length: 13 residues. Here the CDR3 DNA reads TGTGCCAGCAGCGCCACAGCGAACACTGAAGCTTTCTTT. This gives the protein CASSATANTEAFF.

This clonotype was seen a handful of times. J is TRBJ1-2 and V is TRBV7-2; D uncertain. V shed 2 bases and J shed 10 bases, with 8 bases lying between them. The CDR3 runs to 11 residues. The germline CDR1 and CDR2 sequences are SGHTA and FQGNSA. This chain's CDR3 is CASSLTMDYTF. The CDR3 region has the DNA TGTGCCAGCAGCTTAACTATGGACTACACCTTC.

The chain carries TRBV28 and TRBJ2-6, with D perhaps matching TRBD2 (5 bases). CDR1 and CDR2 from the germline V gene are MDHEN and SYDVKM. There are 13 residues in the CDR3. V gave up 11 bases and J gave up 0 bases, with 8 bases separating them. This CDR3 is CAYGDSGANVLTF. The CDR3 DNA reads as TGTGCCTACGGGGACTCTGGGGCCAACGTCCTGACTTTC. The variable domain in full, with the rest retrieved from reference TRBV28 and TRBJ2-6, is DVKVTQSSRYLVKRTGEKVFLECVQDMDHENMFWYRQDPGLGLRLIYFSYDVKMKEKGDIPEGYSVSREKKERFSLILESASTNQTSMYLCAYGDSGANVLTFGAGSRLTVL.

This clonotype was seen repeatedly, ten times or more. The chain uses TRBV6-1 and TRBJ2-6, with 7 bases matching TRBD1. With V trimmed by 3 bases and J by 14 bases, 1 base remained unmatched. This CDR3 comprises 11 residues. Germline V CDR1 and CDR2: MNHNS, SASEGT. The CDR3 is CASSETGFLTF. CDR3 sequence (DNA): TGTGCCAGCAGTGAGACAGGGTTCCTGACTTTC.

Ten or more counts support this clonotype. V usage is TRBV20-1 and J usage is TRBJ1-1; maybe TRBD1 (6 bases). Germline V gene data show CDR1 as DFQATT and CDR2 as SNEGSKA (reference sequence). The CDR3 is 13 residues long. Deletions cut 6 bases from V and 3 bases from J, with 14 bases between. The CDR3 DNA reads TGCAGTGCCAAAAGGGGGAGCGACACTGAAGCTTTCTTT. Translating it yields CSAKRGSDTEAFF.

This sequence joins TRBV5-4 and TRBJ2-3, with 7 positions matching TRBD2. V lost 3 bases and J lost 5; bases outside the gene matches: 3. There are 13 residues in the CDR3. The germline CDR1 and CDR2 sequences are SGHNT and YYREEE (reference sequence). DNA for the CDR3: TGTGCCAGCAGCTCGACTAGCCAAGATACGCAGTATTTT. As protein: CASSSTSQDTQYF.

Note on this clonotype: A much larger clonotype is one base distant, so this may be a read error. The V gene is TRBV6-2 or TRBV6-3, the J gene TRBJ1-5, with D possibly matching TRBD1 (6 bases). Deletions cut 2 bases from V and 6 bases from J, with 8 bases between. Germline lookup yields CDR1 MNHEY and CDR2 SVGEGT. CDR3 size: 13 residues. CDR3 sequence: CASSYEGGQPQHF. The CDR3 DNA follows: TGTGCCAGCAGTTACGAGGGGGGTCAGCCCCAGCATTTT.

The chain uses TRBV6-2 or TRBV6-3 and TRBJ2-7; perhaps TRBD1 as D (5 bases). The CDR3 has 16 amino acids. V shed 5 bases and J shed 3 bases, with 20 bases lying between them. Germline V gene lookup returns CDR1 MNHEY and CDR2 SVGEGT. CDR3 region: CASSRPRQGPFYEQYF. As DNA, the CDR3 is TGTGCCAGCAGTCGACCCCGTCAGGGTCCGTTCTACGAGCAGTACTTC.

This clonotype was seen at least ten times. V gene TRBV20-1 combines with J gene TRBJ1-2; 9 nucleotides line up with TRBD1. The length of the CDR3 is 13 residues. In germline, CDR1 is DFQATT, CDR2 SNEGSKA (reference sequence). The V and J ends lost 3 bases and 4 bases, in that order; junction bases with no gene match: 3. The CDR3 DNA reads TGCAGTGCTAGGTCGGGACAGGGCTATGGCTACACCTTC. Its translation is CSARSGQGYGYTF.

The table lists this clonotype with many counts. The V and J genes are TRBV10-3 and TRBJ2-7; D uncertain. The germline gives CDR1 ENHRY, CDR2 SYGVKD. V shed 0 bases and J shed 6 bases, with 6 bases lying between them. This CDR3 is 12 amino acids long. The CDR3 here is CAISESGSEQYV. The CDR3 region has the DNA TGTGCCATCAGTGAGTCGGGAAGCGAGCAGTACGTC.

For this clonotype: Germline is not matched at one junction end, which may reflect a read error. The chain joins TRBV7-2 to TRBJ2-1, with D perhaps matching TRBD1 or TRBD2 (5 bases each). This CDR3 comprises 15 residues. CDR1 and CDR2 from the germline V gene are SGHTA and FQGNSA. This CDR3 reads CAGSLALAGRNEQFF. CDR3 nucleotides: TGTGCCGGCAGCTTAGCGCTTGCAGGGCGCAATGAGCAGTTCTTC.

This clonotype was picked up many times. The chain joins TRBV5-6 to TRBJ2-3; 7 bases fit TRBD1. CDR1 SGHDT and CDR2 YYEEEE come from the germline V gene. V lost 1 base to trimming and J lost 2 bases; unmatched junction nucleotides: 4. The CDR3 sequence is 15 residues long. CDR3 sequence (DNA): TGTGCCAGCAGCTTGTTCAGGGGGACCACAGATACGCAGTATTTT. Its protein product is CASSLFRGTTDTQYF.

The table lists this clonotype with many counts. The rearrangement joins TRBV5-5 to TRBJ1-4; tentatively, D is TRBD1 (5 bases). Trimming shortened V by 3 bases and J by 4 bases, and 10 bases separated the two germline ends. From germline, CDR1 is SGHKS and CDR2 YYEKEE (reference sequence). This CDR3 comprises 14 residues. The CDR3 sequence is CASSWTGLNEKLFF. CDR3 DNA sequence: TGTGCCAGCAGCTGGACGGGACTTAATGAAAAACTGTTTTTT.

The table lists this clonotype with many counts. This chain links TRBV7-2 with TRBJ1-2; no definite D call. Germline assignment: CDR1 SGHTA and CDR2 FQGNSA. The ends were cut back, 7 bases at V and 3 bases at J, with 9 bases in the middle. The CDR3 is 12 residues long. The CDR3 coding sequence is TGTGCCAGCACCGAAGCATACTATGGCTACACCTTC. Encoded protein: CASTEAYYGYTF.

This clonotype occurred once. The chain joins TRBV5-1 to TRBJ2-3; tentative D call: TRBD1 (5 bases). This CDR3 region has 16 residues. Germline V CDR1 and CDR2: SGHRS, YFSETQ. V was shortened by 4 bases and J by 2 bases, with 17 bases between the two germline ends. In DNA, the CDR3 is TGCGCCAGCAGCCCAGGACACACCCTGGACACAGATACGCAGTATTTT. Protein sequence: CASSPGHTLDTDTQYF.

This chain connects TRBV7-9 to TRBJ2-7; the D is unclear. There are 13 residues in the CDR3. The V gene's germline CDR1 is SEHNR and CDR2 FQNEAQ (reference sequence). Trimming removed 2 bases from V and 2 bases from J, with 7 bases in between. The CDR3 loop is CASSLQAAYEQYV. CDR3 DNA: TGTGCCAGCAGCTTACAGGCGGCCTACGAGCAGTACGTC.

This clonotype appeared a few times. The rearrangement uses TRBV5-1 and TRBJ2-1; D remains ambiguous. Germline lookup yields CDR1 SGHRS and CDR2 YFSETQ. The CDR3 contains 15 residues. The V and J ends lost 0 bases and 3 bases respectively, with 10 bases between them. In DNA, the CDR3 is TGCGCCAGCAGCTTGGGGCAGGAGTTCTACAATGAGCAGTTCTTC. Its translation: CASSLGQEFYNEQFF.

This clonotype was seen once. This sequence joins TRBV9 and TRBJ1-6, with no clear D. The V gene's germline CDR1 is SGDLS and CDR2 YYNGEE. The V end lost 0 bases, the J end lost 7 bases, and 5 bases lay between the germline ends. CDR3 length: 13 residues. CDR3 sequence: CASSVELNSPLHF. As DNA, the CDR3 is TGTGCCAGCAGCGTAGAATTGAATTCACCCCTCCACTTT.

The chain recombines TRBV7-9 with TRBJ1-1; the D gene is possibly TRBD1 (5 bases). The CDR3 is 15 residues long. V lost 2 bases, J lost 4 bases, and 14 bases lay in between. The germline V gene encodes CDR1 SEHNR and CDR2 FQNEAQ (reference sequence). This CDR3 reads CASSLYRRTGTEAFF. The CDR3 DNA reads TGTGCCAGCAGCTTATACAGGCGAACGGGCACTGAAGCTTTCTTT.

The chain couples TRBV4-3 to TRBJ2-1; 12 positions agree with TRBD2. The CDR3 contains 16 residues. After removal of 0 bases from V and 10 bases from J, the junction contained 7 bases not matched to a gene. Germline loops: CDR1 LGHNA, CDR2 YSLEER. CDR3 sequence reads: CASSQDPSGGAREQFF. The CDR3 DNA reads TGCGCCAGCAGCCAAGATCCTAGCGGGGGGGCCCGGGAGCAGTTCTTC.

This clonotype was seen repeatedly, ten times or more. V usage is TRBV7-2 and J usage is TRBJ2-3; D remains unclear. The CDR3 extends over 12 amino acids. Germline V gene lookup returns CDR1 SGHTA and CDR2 FQGNSA. Trimming removed 3 bases at V and 7 bases at J, with 8 bases between. This CDR3 is CASSFVGNTQYF. CDR3 nucleotides: TGTGCCAGCAGCTTCGTTGGGAATACGCAGTATTTT.

This clonotype was detected a few times. The chain is built from TRBV4-3 and TRBJ2-1; weak D call: TRBD1 (6 bases). From germline, CDR1 is LGHNA and CDR2 YSLEER. This CDR3 is 15 amino acids long. V shed 0 bases and J shed 3 bases, with 9 bases lying between them. CDR3 region: CASSQDSRGYNEQFF. CDR3 in DNA: TGCGCCAGCAGCCAAGATTCCAGGGGCTACAATGAGCAGTTCTTC.